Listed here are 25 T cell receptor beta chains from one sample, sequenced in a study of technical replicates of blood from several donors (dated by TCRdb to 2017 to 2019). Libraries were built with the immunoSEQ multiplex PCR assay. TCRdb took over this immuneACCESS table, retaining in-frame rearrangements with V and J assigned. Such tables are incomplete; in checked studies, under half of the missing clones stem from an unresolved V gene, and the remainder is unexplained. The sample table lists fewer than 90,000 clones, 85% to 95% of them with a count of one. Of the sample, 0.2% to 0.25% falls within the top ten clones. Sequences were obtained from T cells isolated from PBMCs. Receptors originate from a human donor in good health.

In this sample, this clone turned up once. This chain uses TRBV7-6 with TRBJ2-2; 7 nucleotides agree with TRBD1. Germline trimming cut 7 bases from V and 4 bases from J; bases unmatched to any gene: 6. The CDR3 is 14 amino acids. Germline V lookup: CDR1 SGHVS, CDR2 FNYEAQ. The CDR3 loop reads CASTSGQFTGELFF. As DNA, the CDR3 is TGTGCCAGCACCTCGGGACAGTTCACCGGGGAGCTGTTTTTT.

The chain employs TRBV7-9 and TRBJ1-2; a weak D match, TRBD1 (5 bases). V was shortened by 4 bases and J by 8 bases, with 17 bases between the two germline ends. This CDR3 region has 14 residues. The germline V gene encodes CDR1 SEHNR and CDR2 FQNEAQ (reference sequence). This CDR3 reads CASSSGGGVSGYTF. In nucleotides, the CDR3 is TGTGCCAGCAGCTCCGGCGGGGGAGTTAGCGGCTACACCTTC.

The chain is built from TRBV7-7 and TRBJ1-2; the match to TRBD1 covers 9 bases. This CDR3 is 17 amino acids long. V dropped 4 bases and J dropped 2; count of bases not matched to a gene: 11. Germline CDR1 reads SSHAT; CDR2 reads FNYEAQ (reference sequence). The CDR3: CASSWGTRDRANYGYTF. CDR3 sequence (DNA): TGTGCCAGCAGCTGGGGGACAAGGGACAGGGCAAACTATGGCTACACCTTC.

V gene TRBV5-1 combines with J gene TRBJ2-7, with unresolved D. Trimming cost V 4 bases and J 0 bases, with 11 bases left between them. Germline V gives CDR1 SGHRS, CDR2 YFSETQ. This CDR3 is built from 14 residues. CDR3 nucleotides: TGCGCCAGCAGCCCTGTTTCTCTCTCCTACGAGCAGTACTTC. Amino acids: CASSPVSLSYEQYF.

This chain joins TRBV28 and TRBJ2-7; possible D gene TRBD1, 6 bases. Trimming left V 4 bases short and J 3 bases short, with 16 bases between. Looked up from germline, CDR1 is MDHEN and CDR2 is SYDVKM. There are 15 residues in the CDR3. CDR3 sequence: CASSSQTGRIYEQYF. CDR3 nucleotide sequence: TGTGCCAGCAGTTCACAGACAGGCAGGATCTACGAGCAGTACTTC.

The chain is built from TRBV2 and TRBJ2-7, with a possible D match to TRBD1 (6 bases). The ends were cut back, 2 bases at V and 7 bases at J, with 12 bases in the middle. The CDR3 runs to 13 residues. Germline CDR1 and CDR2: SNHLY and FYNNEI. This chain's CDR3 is CASSERGQGEQYF. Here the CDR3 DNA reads TGTGCCAGCAGTGAACGAGGGCAGGGGGAGCAGTACTTC.

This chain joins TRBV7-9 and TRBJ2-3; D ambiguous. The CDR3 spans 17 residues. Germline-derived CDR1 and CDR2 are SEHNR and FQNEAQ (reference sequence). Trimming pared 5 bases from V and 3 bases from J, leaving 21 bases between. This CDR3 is CASSIRIRLPRTDTQYF. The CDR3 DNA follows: TGTGCCAGCAGCATCAGGATACGGCTTCCCAGGACAGATACGCAGTATTTT.

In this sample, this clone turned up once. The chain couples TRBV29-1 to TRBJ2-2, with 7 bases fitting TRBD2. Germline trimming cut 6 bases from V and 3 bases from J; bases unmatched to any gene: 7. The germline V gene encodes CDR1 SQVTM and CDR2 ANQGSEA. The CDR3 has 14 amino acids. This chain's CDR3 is CSVGAREYTGELFF. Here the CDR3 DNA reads TGCAGCGTCGGAGCGCGGGAGTACACCGGGGAGCTGTTTTTT.

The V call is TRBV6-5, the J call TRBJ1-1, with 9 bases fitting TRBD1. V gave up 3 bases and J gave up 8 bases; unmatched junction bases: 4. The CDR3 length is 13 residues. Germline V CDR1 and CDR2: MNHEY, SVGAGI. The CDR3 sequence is CASSYYGTGEAFF. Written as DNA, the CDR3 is TGTGCCAGCAGTTATTACGGGACAGGGGAAGCTTTCTTT.

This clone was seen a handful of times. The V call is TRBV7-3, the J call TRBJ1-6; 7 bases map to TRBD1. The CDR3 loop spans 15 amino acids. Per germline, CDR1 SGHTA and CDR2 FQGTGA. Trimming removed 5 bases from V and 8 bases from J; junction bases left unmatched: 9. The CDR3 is CASSQTGSSDSPLHF. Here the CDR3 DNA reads TGTGCCAGCAGCCAGACAGGGTCTTCGGATTCACCCCTCCACTTT.

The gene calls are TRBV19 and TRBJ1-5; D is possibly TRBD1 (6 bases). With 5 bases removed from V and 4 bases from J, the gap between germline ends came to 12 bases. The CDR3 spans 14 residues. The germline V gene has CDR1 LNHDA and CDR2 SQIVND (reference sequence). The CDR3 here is CASSLTGANQPQHF. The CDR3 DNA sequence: TGTGCCAGTAGTCTGACAGGAGCTAATCAGCCCCAGCATTTT. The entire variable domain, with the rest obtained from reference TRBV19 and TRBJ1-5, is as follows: DGGITQSPKYLFRKEGQNVTLSCEQNLNHDAMYWYRQDPGQGLRLIYYSQIVNDFQKGDIAEGYSVSREKKESFPLTVTSAQKNPTAFYLCASSLTGANQPQHFGDGTRLSIL.

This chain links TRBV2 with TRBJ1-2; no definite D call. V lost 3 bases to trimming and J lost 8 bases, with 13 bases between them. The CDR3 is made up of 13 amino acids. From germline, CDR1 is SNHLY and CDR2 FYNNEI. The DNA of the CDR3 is TGTGCCAGCAGTGAGGGCAGACCACAGGGCTACACCTTC. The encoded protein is CASSEGRPQGYTF.

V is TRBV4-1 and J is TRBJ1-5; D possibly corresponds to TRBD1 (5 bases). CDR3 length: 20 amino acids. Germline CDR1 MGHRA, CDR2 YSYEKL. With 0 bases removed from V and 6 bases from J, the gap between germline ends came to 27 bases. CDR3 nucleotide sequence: TGCGCCAGCAGCCAAGACCCGCTCCGGGGGAGTCGGGCAAACAGTCAGCCCCAGCATTTT. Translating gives CASSQDPLRGSRANSQPQHF.

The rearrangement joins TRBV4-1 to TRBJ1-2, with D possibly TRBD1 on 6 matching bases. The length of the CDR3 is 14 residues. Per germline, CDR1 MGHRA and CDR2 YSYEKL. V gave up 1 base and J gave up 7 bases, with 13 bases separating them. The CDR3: CASSQVVGASGYTF. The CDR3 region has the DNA TGCGCCAGCAGCCAAGTGGTGGGGGCCAGTGGCTACACCTTC.

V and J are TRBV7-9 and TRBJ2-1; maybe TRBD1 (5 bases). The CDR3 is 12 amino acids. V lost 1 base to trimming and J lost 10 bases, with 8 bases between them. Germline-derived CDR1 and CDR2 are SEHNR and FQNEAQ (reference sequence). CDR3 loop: CASSLGAGEQFF. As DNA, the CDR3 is TGTGCCAGCAGCTTAGGGGCAGGGGAGCAGTTCTTC.

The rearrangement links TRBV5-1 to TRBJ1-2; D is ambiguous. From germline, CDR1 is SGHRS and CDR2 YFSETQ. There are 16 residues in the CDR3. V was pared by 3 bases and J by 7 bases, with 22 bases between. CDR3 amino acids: CASSSHGGGLGSGYTF. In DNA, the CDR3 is TGCGCCAGCAGCTCACACGGAGGAGGGTTGGGTAGTGGCTACACCTTC.

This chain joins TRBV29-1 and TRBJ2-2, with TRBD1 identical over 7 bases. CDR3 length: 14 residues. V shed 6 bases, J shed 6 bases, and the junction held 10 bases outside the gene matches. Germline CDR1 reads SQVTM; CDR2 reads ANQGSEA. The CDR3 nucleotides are TGCAGCGTGGTACAACAGGGGCAGGCCGGGGAGCTGTTTTTT. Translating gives CSVVQQGQAGELFF.

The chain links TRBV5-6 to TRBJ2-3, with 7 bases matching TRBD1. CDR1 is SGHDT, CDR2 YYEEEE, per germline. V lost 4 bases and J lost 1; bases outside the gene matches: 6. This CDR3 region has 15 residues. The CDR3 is CASSPDRVRTDTQYF. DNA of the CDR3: TGTGCCAGCAGCCCAGACAGGGTTCGCACAGATACGCAGTATTTT. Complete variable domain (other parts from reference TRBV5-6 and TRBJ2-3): DAGVTQSPTHLIKTRGQQVTLRCSPKSGHDTVSWYQQALGQGPQFIFQYYEEEERQRGNFPDRFSGHQFPNYSSELNVNALLLGDSALYLCASSPDRVRTDTQYFGPGTRLTVL.

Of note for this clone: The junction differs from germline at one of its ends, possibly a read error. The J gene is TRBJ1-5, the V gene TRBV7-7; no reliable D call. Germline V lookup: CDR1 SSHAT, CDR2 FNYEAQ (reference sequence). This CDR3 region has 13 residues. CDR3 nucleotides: TGTGCTAGCAGCCTAGGCTATGGTCAGCCCCAGCATTTT. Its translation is CASSLGYGQPQHF.

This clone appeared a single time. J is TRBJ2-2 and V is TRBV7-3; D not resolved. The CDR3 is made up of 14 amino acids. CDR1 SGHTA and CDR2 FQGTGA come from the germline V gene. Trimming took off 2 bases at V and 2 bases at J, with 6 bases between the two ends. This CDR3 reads CASSLLRNTGELFF. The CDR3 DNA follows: TGTGCCAGCAGCTTACTACGCAACACCGGGGAGCTGTTTTTT.

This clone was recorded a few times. This chain's CDR3 is CASSDGTSGTDTQYF. The DNA of the CDR3 is TGTGCCAGCAGCGACGGGACTAGCGGCACAGATACGCAGTATTTT. The chain recombines TRBV5-6 with TRBJ2-3; 10 bases are shared with TRBD2. Germline V gene sequence: CDR1 SGHDT, CDR2 YYEEEE. This CDR3 is 15 amino acids long. With V trimmed by 4 bases and J by 1 base, 3 bases remained unmatched. Complete variable domain (other parts from reference TRBV5-6 and TRBJ2-3): DAGVTQSPTHLIKTRGQQVTLRCSPKSGHDTVSWYQQALGQGPQFIFQYYEEEERQRGNFPDRFSGHQFPNYSSELNVNALLLGDSALYLCASSDGTSGTDTQYFGPGTRLTVL.

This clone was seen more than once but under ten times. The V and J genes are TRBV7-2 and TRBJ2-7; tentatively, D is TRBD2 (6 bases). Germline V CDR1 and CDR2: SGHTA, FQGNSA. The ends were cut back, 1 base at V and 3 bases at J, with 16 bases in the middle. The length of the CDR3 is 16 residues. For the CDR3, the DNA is TGTGCCAGCAGCTTAGGAGGGCAGGCGGGAAACTACGAGCAGTACTTC. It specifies CASSLGGQAGNYEQYF.

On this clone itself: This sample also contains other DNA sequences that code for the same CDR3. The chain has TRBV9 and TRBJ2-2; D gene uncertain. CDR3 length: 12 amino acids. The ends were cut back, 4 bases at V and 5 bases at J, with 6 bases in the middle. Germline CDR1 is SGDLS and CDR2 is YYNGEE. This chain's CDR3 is CASSPHTGELFF. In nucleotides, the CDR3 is TGTGCCAGCAGCCCCCATACCGGGGAGCTGTTTTTT. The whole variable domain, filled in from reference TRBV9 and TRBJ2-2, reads DSGVTQTPKHLITATGQRVTLRCSPRSGDLSVYWYQQSLDQGLQFLIQYYNGEERAKGNILERFSAQQFPDLHSELNLSSLELGDSALYFCASSPHTGELFFGEGSRLTVL.

The CDR3 loop is CASSLGGGLNQPQHF. DNA for the CDR3: TGCGCCAGCAGCTTGGGAGGGGGCCTCAATCAGCCCCAGCATTTT. The V and J genes are TRBV5-1 and TRBJ1-5, with 7 positions matching TRBD1. With V trimmed by 0 bases and J by 3 bases, 3 bases remained unmatched. Germline V gene lookup returns CDR1 SGHRS and CDR2 YFSETQ. This CDR3 has 15 amino acids.

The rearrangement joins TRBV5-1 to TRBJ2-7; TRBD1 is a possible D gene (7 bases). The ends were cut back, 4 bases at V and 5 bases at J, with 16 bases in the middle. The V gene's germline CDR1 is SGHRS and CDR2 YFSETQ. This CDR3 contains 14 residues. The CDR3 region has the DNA TGCGCCAGCAGCGGGGGGACAGCCGGGGACGAGCAGTACTTC. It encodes CASSGGTAGDEQYF.